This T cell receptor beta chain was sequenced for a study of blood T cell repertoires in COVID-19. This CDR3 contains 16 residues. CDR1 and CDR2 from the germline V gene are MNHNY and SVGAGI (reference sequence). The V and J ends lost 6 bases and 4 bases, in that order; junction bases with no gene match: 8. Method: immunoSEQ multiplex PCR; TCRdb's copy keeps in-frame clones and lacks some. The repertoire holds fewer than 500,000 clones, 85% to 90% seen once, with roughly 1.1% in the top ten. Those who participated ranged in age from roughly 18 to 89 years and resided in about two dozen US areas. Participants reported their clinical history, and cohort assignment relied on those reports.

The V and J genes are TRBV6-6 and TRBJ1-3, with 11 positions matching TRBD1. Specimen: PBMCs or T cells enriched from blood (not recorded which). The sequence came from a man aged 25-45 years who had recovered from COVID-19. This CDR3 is CASRPGGTGGGNTIYF. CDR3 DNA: TGTGCCAGCAGGCCCGGGGGGACAGGGGGAGGAAACACCATATATTTT.